These 25 T cell receptor beta chains came from one sample sequenced in a study of human T cells and chemical hapten exposure (dated by TCRdb to the early 2020s). Taken with the paper, the label for time point translates to: pre-sensitization, week 0. The treatment or condition label here, explained by the study, means: therapeutic diphenylcyclopropenone sensitization with weekly scalp DPC. Library generation was performed with RACE. TCRdb shows the sequencer as NextSeq 500. Clones were called with MiXCR by TCRdb after fastp trimmed the public reads at Q25, and only in-frame beta chains were retained. Each record represents a unique CDR3 protein, reported with the most common genes and DNA among its rows. Recorded for this sample are around 260,000 distinct CDR3 sequences; about 8.6% of them occurred a single time. The top ten constitute 2% to 3% of the sample. Sequenced material: whole blood, taken in connection with sensitization to the hapten diphenylcyclopropenone (DPC). The receptors were gathered from a woman in her thirties or forties with alopecia areata. Some clones in this sample may be carry-over from other donors' samples.

This clonotype has just a few counts. The genes are TRBV29-1 and TRBJ2-1; D may be TRBD2 (6 bases). The CDR3 is made up of 12 amino acids. V was clipped by 8 bases and J by 0 bases, with 8 bases between them. Germline V gives CDR1 SQVTM, CDR2 ANQGSEA. In nucleotides, the CDR3 is TGCAGCACGACTAGCTCCTACAATGAGCAGTTCTTC. The encoded protein is CSTTSSYNEQFF.

This clonotype was found many times. This chain joins TRBV28 and TRBJ1-5; tentatively, D is TRBD1 (5 bases). Per germline, CDR1 MDHEN and CDR2 SYDVKM. The ends were cut back, 6 bases at V and 1 base at J, with 16 bases in the middle. This CDR3 has 16 residues. CDR3 DNA: TGTGCCAGCAGCACATCGGGCAGGGTGAGCAATCAGCCCCAGCATTTT. Its translation: CASSTSGRVSNQPQHF.

This chain connects TRBV4-3 to TRBJ2-6, with 8 bases that match TRBD1. Germline V CDR1 and CDR2: LGHNA, YSLEER. With 6 bases clipped from V and 2 bases from J, the junction kept 9 bases outside the gene matches. This CDR3 comprises 17 residues. CDR3 sequence (DNA): TGCGCCAGCAGGCCCTCAGGGGGCGCCCCTGGGGCCAACGTCCTGACTTTC. Its translation: CASRPSGGAPGANVLTF.

The rearrangement uses TRBV20-1 and TRBJ2-1; no clear D. The germline gives CDR1 DFQATT, CDR2 SNEGSKA (reference sequence). V dropped 6 bases and J dropped 3 bases, with 9 bases sitting between them. This CDR3 contains 12 residues. The CDR3 DNA reads TGCAGTGCGGCGCACAACTACAATGAGCAGTTCTTC. Translation gives CSAAHNYNEQFF.

This clonotype was recorded a few times. V is TRBV5-1 and J is TRBJ2-5; 7 bases map to TRBD1. Germline values: CDR1 SGHRS, CDR2 YFSETQ. The CDR3 spans 17 residues. With 4 bases clipped from V and 5 bases from J, the junction kept 17 bases outside the gene matches. CDR3 bases: TGCGCCAGCAGCCTTGGGCTGAGAGGCGTCAGGGGGGAGACCCAGTACTTC. It yields the protein CASSLGLRGVRGETQYF.

The table lists this clonotype with a few counts. V gene TRBV3-1 combines with J gene TRBJ2-1, with a weak D call TRBD2 (6 bases). The CDR3 covers 14 residues. V was shortened by 0 bases and J by 9 bases, with 12 bases between the two germline ends. Germline V gene lookup returns CDR1 LGHDT and CDR2 YNNKEL (reference sequence). CDR3 in DNA: TGTGCCAGCAGCCAAGATACTAGCAGCAGTGAGCAGTTCTTC. Protein sequence: CASSQDTSSSEQFF.

CDR3 coding DNA: TGTGCCAGCAGTGGGGGGACCGCGTCTGGGGCCAACGTCCTGACTTTC. Translating it yields CASSGGTASGANVLTF. The genes are TRBV6-1 and TRBJ2-6; D may correspond to TRBD1 or TRBD2 (5 bases each). V was trimmed by 4 bases and J by 1 base, leaving 11 bases between them. This CDR3 region has 16 residues. The germline V gene encodes CDR1 MNHNS and CDR2 SASEGT.

The chain carries TRBV10-3 and TRBJ2-7, with D maybe TRBD2 (5 bases). V shed 4 bases and J shed 3 bases, with 7 bases lying between them. The CDR3 has 12 amino acids. Germline values: CDR1 ENHRY, CDR2 SYGVKD. As DNA, the CDR3 is TGTGCCATCAGTGGTAGCGACTACGAGCAGTACTTC. It specifies CAISGSDYEQYF.

This clonotype was found a few times. V is TRBV5-1 and J is TRBJ2-5; TRBD1 matches at 10 bases. CDR3 length: 14 residues. Germline V gives CDR1 SGHRS, CDR2 YFSETQ. V shed 4 bases and J 5 bases; nucleotides not matched to a gene: 5. The CDR3 DNA reads TGCGCCAGCAGCCCCGGACAGGGGGATGAGACCCAGTACTTC. This translates into CASSPGQGDETQYF.

The V and J genes are TRBV4-2 and TRBJ1-2; D perhaps matches TRBD1 (6 bases). The V end lost 0 bases, the J end lost 4 bases, and 12 bases lay between the germline ends. The CDR3 runs 15 residues. CDR1 and CDR2 (germline): LGHNA, YNFKEQ. The CDR3 DNA sequence: TGTGCCAGCAGCCAAGAGCCAGGGGTAGGCTATGGCTACACCTTC. It specifies CASSQEPGVGYGYTF.

This clonotype was recorded a few times. The V and J genes are TRBV12-3 or TRBV12-4 and TRBJ1-1; D may be TRBD1 (6 bases). The CDR3 is made up of 16 amino acids. V was pared by 6 bases and J by 1 base, with 18 bases between. CDR3 protein: CASRPSGGPRNTEAFF. CDR3 bases: TGTGCCAGCAGACCCTCGGGGGGGCCTCGGAACACTGAAGCTTTCTTT.

The sample holds many counts of this clonotype. The genes are TRBV9 and TRBJ2-7; perhaps TRBD2 as D (7 bases). Germline V gene lookup returns CDR1 SGDLS and CDR2 YYNGEE. This CDR3 is built from 13 residues. V lost 3 bases and J lost 5, with 12 bases in between. CDR3 sequence reads: CASSEGGVDEQYF. CDR3 in DNA: TGTGCCAGCAGCGAAGGGGGGGTGGACGAGCAGTACTTC.

This clonotype was seen at least ten times. CDR3 amino acids: CSADRATDTQYF. The CDR3 nucleotides are TGCAGTGCCGACAGGGCCACAGATACGCAGTATTTT. The V call is TRBV20-1, the J call TRBJ2-3; 7 bases match TRBD1. V shed 6 bases and J 2 bases; nucleotides not matched to a gene: 2. The CDR3 sequence is 12 residues long. Germline V lookup: CDR1 DFQATT, CDR2 SNEGSKA (reference sequence).

Ten or more counts support this clonotype. The chain carries TRBV12-3 or TRBV12-4 and TRBJ1-5, with 9 positions matching TRBD1. The CDR3 runs to 15 residues. The ends lost 6 bases at V and 2 bases at J; junction bases unmatched: 5. The CDR3 spells CASSRRDRGNQPQHF. The DNA for the CDR3 is TGTGCCAGCAGCCGGCGGGACAGGGGCAATCAGCCCCAGCATTTT.

This clonotype was seen a handful of times. V is TRBV12-3 or TRBV12-4 and J is TRBJ1-2; 7 nucleotides agree with TRBD1. The trim removed 6 bases at V and 8 bases at J, leaving 12 bases unmatched. The CDR3 is 14 residues long. This chain's CDR3 is CASRNVQGRGGYTF. The CDR3 coding sequence is TGTGCCAGCAGGAATGTACAGGGGCGCGGCGGCTACACCTTC.

This clonotype was picked up a small number of times. The gene calls are TRBV6-2 or TRBV6-3 and TRBJ2-3; D remains unclear. Per germline, CDR1 MNHEY and CDR2 SVGEGT. The V gene lost 6 bases and the J gene lost 0 bases, with 7 bases spanning the gap. The length of the CDR3 is 13 residues. CDR3 DNA: TGTGCCAGCAGAGGTAGAAGCACAGATACGCAGTATTTT. Protein sequence: CASRGRSTDTQYF.

This clonotype has more than one count but fewer than ten. The chain uses TRBV18 and TRBJ2-7; TRBD2 matches at 8 bases. The CDR3 spans 18 residues. Germline V gives CDR1 KGHSH, CDR2 LQKENI. The V segment lost 0 bases and the J segment 0 bases; nucleotides outside the gene matches: 10. The CDR3 bases are TGTGCCAGCTCACCACCGGGACTAGGGCCCCACGCCTCCTACGAGCAGTACTTC. Translation: CASSPPGLGPHASYEQYF.

The table lists this clonotype with many counts. This rearrangement joins TRBV4-1 to TRBJ1-1; unclear D gene. Per germline, CDR1 MGHRA and CDR2 YSYEKL. The CDR3 runs to 15 residues. Trimming took off 4 bases at V and 0 bases at J, with 12 bases between the two ends. CDR3: CASSRHSGMNTEAFF. In DNA, the CDR3 is TGCGCCAGCAGCCGCCACTCTGGGATGAACACTGAAGCTTTCTTT.

V is TRBV4-3 and J is TRBJ2-3; TRBD1 or TRBD2 may be the D gene (5 bases each). The CDR3 contains 15 residues. Germline-derived CDR1 and CDR2 are LGHNA and YSLEER. V shed 1 base and J shed 2 bases, with 10 bases lying between them. Here the CDR3 reads CASSQAGTLTDTQYF. The CDR3 nucleotides read TGCGCCAGCAGCCAAGCTGGGACCCTCACAGATACGCAGTATTTT.

This clonotype was detected only a few times. The chain couples TRBV29-1 to TRBJ2-7; TRBD2 matches 8 bases. J lost 6 bases, V lost 7 bases, and 14 bases had no gene match. The CDR3 covers 14 residues. Germline lookup yields CDR1 SQVTM and CDR2 ANQGSEA. CDR3 bases: TGCAGCGCCACACGGCCGGGGGGGCATGCCGAGCAGTACTTC. Protein product: CSATRPGGHAEQYF.

V and J are TRBV9 and TRBJ2-3, with D uncertain. Trimming removed 0 bases from V and 0 bases from J, with 17 bases in between. The CDR3 sequence is 18 residues long. The germline V gene has CDR1 SGDLS and CDR2 YYNGEE. The CDR3 spells CASSVAFGQYTSTDTQYF. The CDR3, as DNA: TGTGCCAGCAGCGTAGCTTTCGGGCAATACACTAGCACAGATACGCAGTATTTT.

The V gene is TRBV4-3, the J gene TRBJ2-7, with 11 bases lining up with TRBD2. The V gene's germline CDR1 is LGHNA and CDR2 YSLEER. CDR3 length: 13 residues. J gave up 9 bases and V 5 bases, and 6 bases lay outside the gene matches. The CDR3 spells CASSTSGSSAQYF. The CDR3 DNA reads as TGCGCCAGCAGCACTAGCGGGAGCTCGGCGCAGTACTTC.

The J gene is TRBJ2-1, the V gene TRBV27; 13 positions match TRBD2. This CDR3 contains 16 residues. CDR1 MNHEY and CDR2 SMNVEV come from the germline V gene (reference sequence). Losses at the gene ends were 5 bases for V and 7 bases for J; bases not matched to a gene: 8. The CDR3 DNA sequence: TGTGCCAGCAGTCCTGACACTAGCGGGAGGGCTAATGAGCAGTTCTTC. Amino acid sequence: CASSPDTSGRANEQFF.

This clonotype was counted a few times. The chain employs TRBV12-5 and TRBJ2-5; TRBD1 is a possible D gene (6 bases). This CDR3 has 15 amino acids. The V end lost 4 bases, the J end lost 5 bases, and 17 bases lay between the germline ends. In germline, CDR1 is LGHNT, CDR2 FRNRAP. CDR3 in amino acids: CASGSGFGQGETQYF. The DNA of the CDR3 is TGTGCTAGTGGTTCGGGGTTTGGCCAGGGGGAGACCCAGTACTTC. Full variable domain (outside the CDR3, taken from reference TRBV12-5 and TRBJ2-5): DARVTQTPRHKVTEMGQEVTMRCQPILGHNTVFWYRQTMMQGLELLAYFRNRAPLDDSGMPKDRFSAEMPDATLATLKIQPSEPRDSAVYFCASGSGFGQGETQYFGPGTRLLVL.

The chain links TRBV6-5 to TRBJ2-2; maybe TRBD1 (6 bases). V lost 5 bases and J lost 6, with 13 bases in between. Germline loops: CDR1 MNHEY, CDR2 SVGAGI. This CDR3 is 14 amino acids long. DNA for the CDR3: TGTGCCAGCAGTCAGAGATCAGGGGCCGGGGAGCTGTTTTTT. Protein product: CASSQRSGAGELFF.